This T cell receptor (beta chain) was observed in a study of cytomegalovirus exposure and HLA in healthy donors. V shed 4 bases and J 5 bases; nucleotides not matched to a gene: 17. The CDR3 totals 18 residues. Study-wide findings and caveats: The classifier reportedly diagnosed cytomegalovirus status with high sensitivity and specificity. Sequencing likely generated an artifact that appeared as a cluster of highly shared sequence variants. The study flagged some 170 TCR beta chains as cytomegalovirus-associated.

About this clone: Its antigen is undetermined.

PCR used 60 Vbeta primers and 13 Jbeta primers. Libraries were prepared by immunoSEQ multiplex PCR; TCRdb keeps only in-frame clonotypes and omits some of them. The data hold under 110,000 clones, with around 79% observed a single time. This TCR derives from a man aged 55 to 70 in good health and CMV-seronegative. What was sequenced was PBMCs. This chain uses TRBV23-1 with TRBJ1-5; 7 bases match TRBD1. TRBV23-1 is treated as an ORF (open reading frame) with a function not yet certain. CDR3 in amino acids: CASSPSPGDSNWDQPQHF. The CDR3 DNA is TGCGCCAGCAGTCCTAGTCCCGGGGACAGTAATTGGGATCAGCCCCAGCATTTT.